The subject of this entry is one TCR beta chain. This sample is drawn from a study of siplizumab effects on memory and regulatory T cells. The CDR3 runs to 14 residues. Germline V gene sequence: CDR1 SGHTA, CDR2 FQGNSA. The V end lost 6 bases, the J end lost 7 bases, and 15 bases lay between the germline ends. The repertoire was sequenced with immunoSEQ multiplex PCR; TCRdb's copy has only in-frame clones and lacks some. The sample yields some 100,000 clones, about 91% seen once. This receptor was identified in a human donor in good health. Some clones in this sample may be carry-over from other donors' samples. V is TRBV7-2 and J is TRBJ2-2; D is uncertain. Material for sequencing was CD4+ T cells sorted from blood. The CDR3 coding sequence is TGTGCCAGCAGTCTAGGATCCACCAACGGGGAGCTGTTTTTT. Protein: CASSLGSTNGELFF.